This T cell receptor (beta chain) was sequenced for a study of blood T cell repertoires in COVID-19. Profiled with immunoSEQ multiplex PCR; TCRdb holds only in-frame clones, not every one. The profile shows 200,000 to 250,000 clones, around 91% of them singletons. The sample consisted of PBMCs or T cells enriched from blood (not recorded which). The receptor comes from a man younger than 45 who had been exposed to COVID-19.

The DNA of the CDR3 is TGCGCCAGCAGCGAAAGCGGGGGGATCTACGAGCAGTACTTC. It yields the protein CASSESGGIYEQYF. The J gene is TRBJ2-7, the V gene TRBV5-1, with 9 nucleotides matching TRBD2. Germline CDR1 SGHRS, CDR2 YFSETQ. This CDR3 spans 14 amino acids. After removal of 4 bases from V and 3 bases from J, the junction contained 5 bases not matched to a gene. Using reference TRBV5-1 and TRBJ2-7 for the parts outside the CDR3, the full variable domain is KAGVTQTPRYLIKTRGQQVTLSCSPISGHRSVSWYQQTPGQGLQFLFEYFSETQRNKGNFPGRFSGRQFSNSRSEMNVSTLELGDSALYLCASSESGGIYEQYFGPGTRLTVT.